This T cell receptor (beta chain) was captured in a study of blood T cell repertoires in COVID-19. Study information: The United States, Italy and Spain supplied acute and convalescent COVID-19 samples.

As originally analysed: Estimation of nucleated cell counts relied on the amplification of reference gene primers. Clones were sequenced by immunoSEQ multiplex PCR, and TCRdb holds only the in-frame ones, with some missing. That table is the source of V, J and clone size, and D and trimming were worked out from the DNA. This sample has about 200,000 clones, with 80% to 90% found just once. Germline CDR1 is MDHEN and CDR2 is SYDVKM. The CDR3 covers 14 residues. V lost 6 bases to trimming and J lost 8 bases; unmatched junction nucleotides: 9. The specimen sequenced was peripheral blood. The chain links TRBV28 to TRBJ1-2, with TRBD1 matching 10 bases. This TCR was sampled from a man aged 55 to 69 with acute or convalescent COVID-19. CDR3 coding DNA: TGTGCCAGCAGGGGGAAGACAGGGGGCAGAGGCTACACCTTC. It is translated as CASRGKTGGRGYTF.